This T cell receptor beta chain was profiled in a study of T cell responses to AZD1222 COVID-19 vaccine. CDR3 size: 15 residues. The V gene's germline CDR1 is SGHTA and CDR2 FQGTGA. Trimming cost V 1 base and J 7 bases, with 11 bases left between them. Data came from immunoSEQ multiplex PCR; TCRdb stores just in-frame clones and leaves some out. Among about 91,000 clones, roughly 84% were seen once, and the ten largest hold approximately 21%. The genes are TRBV7-3 and TRBJ1-6; unclear D gene. This specimen was peripheral blood, taken on day 0 of AZD1222 vaccination. The TCR comes from an adult in good health. CDR3 DNA sequence: TGTGCCAGCAGCTTAAGTGCGTTGGGAAATTCACCCCTCCACTTT. This translates into CASSLSALGNSPLHF.